The rows below give T cell receptor beta chains drawn from one sample of a study of T cells in Graves' hyperthyroidism and ophthalmopathy. TCRdb re-derived calls from the multiplex PCR reads in MiXCR, one entry per CDR3 protein. The sample records about 360,000 distinct CDR3 sequences, around 14% being singletons. The sequencing sample was made of blood. The receptors were gathered from a woman in her late teens or twenties with Graves' hyperthyroidism. The CDR3 runs from the conserved cysteine through the conserved F or W. D genes are given only for firm matches. Some rows have no size entry. The others give once, few or many, or a class for an expanded clone.

>TRBJ2-7|TRBV6-1|NA|NA
TGTGCCAGCAGTCTACAAGGCCACTACGAGCAGTACTTC
CASSLQGHYEQYF
>TRBJ1-3|TRBV29-1|many|NA
TGCAGCGTTGAAGCGGGGTCGGCGATCTCTGGAAACACCATATATTTT
CSVEAGSAISGNTIYF
>TRBJ2-2|TRBV28|many|NA
TGTGCCATCCGGTCCGCTGGAACCGGGGAGCTGTTTTTT
CAIRSAGTGELFF
>TRBJ2-2|TRBV2|few|NA
TGTGCCAGCTCGCGTGGGGAAAGGATCCCCGGGGAGCTGTTTTTT
CASSRGERIPGELFF
>TRBJ1-6|TRBV7-2|many|NA
TGTGCCAGCAGCTCAGGACCGCTTAATTCACCCCTCCACTTT
CASSSGPLNSPLHF
>TRBJ1-5|TRBV6-4|few|TRBD1
TGTGCCAGCAGTGAGGGACAGGGATATAGCAATCAGCCCCAGCATTTT
CASSEGQGYSNQPQHF
>TRBJ2-1|TRBV24-1|many|NA
TGTGCCACCGCACAGGTCGTCGATGAGCAGTTCTTC
CATAQVVDEQFF
>TRBJ2-2|TRBV27|few|NA
TGTGCCAGCAGTTCTAAGGCGCCCTATGCGAACACCGGGGGGCTGTTTTTT
CASSSKAPYANTGGLFF
>TRBJ1-1|TRBV12-3/TRBV12-4|many|NA
TGTGCCAGCAGACCCGGCGGGGCCACTGAAGCTTTCTTT
CASRPGGATEAFF
>TRBJ1-1|TRBV5-1|many|NA
TGCGCCAGCAGCTTGGAACTGGGGGGGACTGAAGCTTTCTTT
CASSLELGGTEAFF
>TRBJ2-7|TRBV28|many|TRBD1
TGTGCCAGCAGTTTTTTGGACAGGGGATTTTCCTACGAGCAGTACTTC
CASSFLDRGFSYEQYF
>TRBJ1-2|TRBV7-8|many|TRBD1
TGTGCCAGCAGCTTAGGGAGACAGGGGGTTAACTATGGCTACACCTTC
CASSLGRQGVNYGYTF
>TRBJ2-1|TRBV2|many|TRBD2
TGTGCCAGCAGTGAGGGCGGGGGGGCCAGGAATGAGCAGTTCTTC
CASSEGGGARNEQFF
>TRBJ2-7|TRBV28|many|TRBD1
TGTGCCAGCAGTTTAGCAACAGGGGGGAAGAACTACGAGCAGTACTTC
CASSLATGGKNYEQYF
>TRBJ2-7|TRBV19|NA|NA
TGTGCCAGCAGTATCTTCGTAAGCTCCTACGAGCAGTACTTC
CASSIFVSSYEQYF
>TRBJ1-1|TRBV5-8|many|NA
TGTGCCAGCAGCTTGACGGCTGGGACTTGGGCGAATTTTAGACGTGCGGACACTGAAGCTTTCTTT
CASSLTAGTWANFRRADTEAFF
>TRBJ2-7|TRBV28|NA|NA
TGTGCCAGCCGCGGCCTAGTCGTATACGAGCAGTACTTC
CASRGLVVYEQYF
>TRBJ2-5|TRBV7-2|many|TRBD2
TGTGCCAGCAGCTTAGTCACAACGACTAGCGGGAAAGAGACCCAGTACTTC
CASSLVTTTSGKETQYF
>TRBJ2-7|TRBV11-2|many|TRBD1
TGTGCCAGCAGCTCCCACAGGGGATTCTACGAGCAGTACTTC
CASSSHRGFYEQYF
>TRBJ1-6|TRBV2|NA|TRBD1
TGTGCCAGCAGGACCGGGACAGGGGCTTCACCCCTCCACTTT
CASRTGTGASPLHF
>TRBJ2-7|TRBV7-2|many|NA
TGTGCCAGCAGCATGAACCATTGGGAGCAGTACTTC
CASSMNHWEQYF
>TRBJ2-1|TRBV11-2|NA|NA
TGTGCCAGCAGTTCAGACAGGAGCTCCTACAATGAGCAGTTCTTC
CASSSDRSSYNEQFF
>TRBJ1-5|TRBV20-1|few|NA
TGCAGTGCTAGTCGGATCGGCCTTCGAGGTAGGAATCAGCCCCAGCATTTT
CSASRIGLRGRNQPQHF
>TRBJ1-1|TRBV18|NA|TRBD1
TGTGCCAGCTCACCGGGACAGGGGGAGGAAGCTCTCTTT
CASSPGQGEEALF